This section outlines one T cell receptor (beta chain) sequence together with its context. Unique molecular identifiers were built into the TCRbeta library. TCRdb re-analysed the PCR reads in MiXCR, keeping a single row per CDR3 protein. The profile shows some 500,000 distinct CDR3 sequences, approximately 32% of them singletons. The data derive from a study of T-cell reconstitution after alpha-beta-depleted transplantation in children. This clonotype was obtained from a human donor who donated a stem cell graft to a child with aplastic anemia. The sequencing used PBMCs from the stem cell graft donor, collected from the stem cell graft.

The CDR3 DNA reads TGTGCCAGCTCACCACCTGGGCGTGATGCAGAGTCCTACGAGCAGTACTTC. This sequence encodes CASSPPGRDAESYEQYF. The chain links TRBV18 to TRBJ2-7; no clear D gene. The V gene's germline CDR1 is KGHSH and CDR2 LQKENI. Trimming removed 0 bases from V and 1 base from J, with 16 bases in between. This CDR3 region has 17 residues.